This section outlines one T cell receptor (beta chain) sequence together with its context. The antigen remains unidentified. This sample was taken from a study of OX40 agonist ivuxolimab in advanced cancers. Overall study: A male proportion of approximately 80% was recorded, with mean age around 64 years and range about 20 to 79.

This CDR3 region has 15 residues. The V gene end was trimmed by 5 bases and the J gene end by 5 bases; junction bases not matched to a gene: 4. Germline CDR1 MNHEY, CDR2 SMNVEV (reference sequence). Assay: immunoSEQ multiplex PCR; the TCRdb copy retains only in-frame clones and omits some. The data hold 55,000 to 80,000 clones, with 75% to 90% observed a single time. Study-wide results and caveats: In the 0.1 to 3.0 mg/kg range, CD4+ and CD8+ blood T cells had expanded clonally by week 6.

This sample comprised CD4+ or CD8+ T cells sorted from blood, obtained in a trial of the OX40 agonist ivuxolimab. The clonotype was recovered from an adult with an advanced solid tumor such as melanoma, head and neck, liver or kidney cancer. This rearrangement joins TRBV27 to TRBJ2-5, with TRBD2 identical over 14 bases. The DNA for the CDR3 is TGTGCCAGCAGTCGGGGACTAGCGGGAGACGAGACCCAGTACTTC. Protein: CASSRGLAGDETQYF.